This TCR beta chain was sequenced in a study of tumor-infiltrating lymphocytes in primary liver carcinoma. From around 0.5 ug of total RNA, TCR beta-specific cDNA was reverse-transcribed using a constant-region primer. The TCR beta library was amplified through three nested multiplex PCR rounds in a modified ARM-PCR procedure. Amplification in the first two PCR rounds was performed using TRBV1-TRBV30 forward primers and a C-beta reverse primer for approximately 10 cycles each. TCRdb itself ran the multiplex PCR reads through MiXCR, one entry per CDR3 protein. Of 20,000 or so distinct CDR3 sequences in the sample, roughly three quarters are singletons; the top ten hold less than 45%. Co-extracted RNA and DNA came from about 19-30 mg of unsorted bulk tissue. From germline, CDR1 is SEHNR and CDR2 FQNEAQ (reference sequence). The CDR3 extends over 14 amino acids. With regard to this clonotype: One end of the junction is discordant with germline, which a read error may explain.

The clonotype originates from a man aged 40-55 years with primary liver carcinoma and hepatitis B virus infection. This rearrangement joins TRBV7-9 to TRBJ2-7; maybe TRBD2 (5 bases). Sequenced sample: liver tumor tissue from sampling region 1. Subset in this sample: tumor region T1, superior pole. CDR3 region: CASSLEGSGYEQYF. The DNA of the CDR3 is TGTGCCAGTAGCTTAGAAGGGAGCGGCTACGAGCAGTACTTC.